This TCR beta chain is from a study of T cells expressing NK-cell markers (dated by TCRdb to about 2020). General notes on the study: TCR beta-chain repertoires were profiled in sorted CD3+CD56+NKG2C+, CD3+CD56+NKG2C- and CD3+CD56-NKG2C+ T-cell subsets from several donors. The libraries were sequenced on Illumina HiSeq 2000/2500, MiSeq or NextSeq, producing 2 x 150 bp reads. Seven of the eight sequenced donors were HCMV-seropositive and one was HCMV-seronegative. The study sequenced eight donors, all healthy volunteers chosen at random: three men and five women.

As regards this clonotype: No antigen is known for it.

Results the study describes overall, beyond this receptor: Those dominant clonotypes were again the most abundant among CD3+CD56-NKG2C+ cells in several donors, at about 25-60.1%. It remained unclear whether the expanded NKG2C-expressing T cell clones were specific for HCMV antigens. In over five donors, the dominant CD3+CD56+NKG2C+ clonotypes were found to rank among the top 10 CD8+ clonotypes and to make up about 1.0-7.0% of CD8+ T cells.

HCMV-specific IgG was detected in serum with a commercial ELISA kit to determine HCMV serostatus. Ficoll density gradient centrifugation was used to isolate peripheral blood mononuclear cells from blood. The sequencer listed for this sample is Illumina HiSeq 2000. 5'RACE template switching, by which a universal primer site and unique molecular identifiers were added, was used to make TCR beta cDNA libraries. cDNA synthesis was primed from the TCR beta constant segment, followed by two successive PCR amplification steps. The study's processing was this. MIGEC was used to demultiplex reads and group the reads by UMI, and MiTCR was used to assemble and quantify clonotypes. Only TCR cDNA sequences supported by at least two reads were kept to exclude erroneous sequences. Downstream repertoire analysis used the tcR package, and clonotypes were matched across fractions by CDR3 nucleotide sequence plus V segment. Antigen specificity was annotated against VDJdb with VDJmatch, allowing one amino acid substitution in CDR3. TCRdb reprocessed the reads, and each CDR3 protein sequence is entered once, without DNA. TCRdb, rather than the study authors, made the V and J calls. This sample's table contains about 150,000 distinct CDR3 sequences. Roughly an eighth of the sample goes to the ten largest clones.

CDR1 LGHNA and CDR2 YNFKEQ were looked up in the germline V gene. The CDR3 goes from the cysteine to the phenylalanine over 18 residues. This entry has no DNA. This clonotype was sampled from a man between 18 and 35 years old in good health. Donor details come from another sample of the same person, matched by shared clones. In this chain, TRBV4-2 is recombined with TRBJ2-1; TCRdb gives TRBD1 as the D gene, but with no DNA this cannot be confirmed. The sequenced sample was blood T cells: a sorted CD56 or NKG2C T cell subset, CD4+ or CD8+ T cells, or bulk PBMC T cells (not recorded which). The CDR3 loop reads CASSQEDLRESSYNEQFF.